Only a few counts were recorded for the clone carrying this T cell receptor (beta chain). Its antigen is not identified. The entry originates in a study of beta chain features in type 1 diabetes. V was pared by 2 bases and J by 12 bases, with 11 bases between. CDR3 length: 12 amino acids. Germline V CDR1 and CDR2: MNHEY, SMNVEV (reference sequence). Notes on the study in general: There was a moderate but significant shortening of TCRB CDR3s in all four CD4+ subsets of Type 1 diabetes patients.

Reverse transcription of all isolated RNA meant that expressed TCRB transcripts were sequenced. Assay: immunoSEQ multiplex PCR; the TCRdb copy retains only in-frame clones and omits some. Among more than 300,000 clones listed, around 9.6% were seen once. The chain combines TRBV27 with TRBJ2-1; D perhaps matches TRBD1 (6 bases). The receptor's source is a man younger than 40 with type 1 diabetes. The sequenced material came from central memory CD4+ T cells from blood. The chain's CDR3 is CASSLTGMVQFF. The CDR3, as DNA: TGTGCCAGCAGTTTAACAGGGATGGTGCAGTTCTTC.